What follows are 31 T cell receptor beta chains derived from one specimen sequenced in a study of cytomegalovirus exposure and HLA in healthy donors. PCR employed 60 Vbeta and 13 Jbeta primers. The assay was immunoSEQ multiplex PCR, and TCRdb's table has in-frame clones only and misses some. The table records roughly 180,000 clones, 77% of them present only once. The specimen was PBMCs. The receptors originated from a woman in her thirties in good health and CMV-seropositive.

The rearrangement uses TRBV2 and TRBJ2-1; D gene ambiguous. Germline V gene lookup returns CDR1 SNHLY and CDR2 FYNNEI. Trimming took off 11 bases at V and 2 bases at J, with 7 bases between the two ends. This CDR3 spans 11 amino acids. In DNA, the CDR3 is TGTGCCGGGCAGGCCTACAATGAGCAGTTCTTC. It codes for CAGQAYNEQFF.

The V and J genes are TRBV30 and TRBJ2-3; maybe TRBD1 (6 bases). Germline V lookup: CDR1 GTSNPN, CDR2 SVGIG (reference sequence). V was pared by 2 bases and J by 4 bases, with 16 bases between. This CDR3 is 15 amino acids long. The CDR3: CAWSRQGWVPDTQYF. The CDR3 region has the DNA TGTGCCTGGAGTAGGCAGGGGTGGGTTCCAGATACGCAGTATTTT.

The chain's CDR3 is CASSFGGRGTDTQYF. The CDR3 coding sequence is TGTGCCAGCAGTTTCGGCGGGAGGGGCACAGATACGCAGTATTTT. This chain joins TRBV27 and TRBJ2-3; TRBD2 agrees at 9 bases. This CDR3 is built from 15 residues. In germline, CDR1 is MNHEY, CDR2 SMNVEV (reference sequence). V trimming: 3 bases; J trimming: 1 base; junction bases outside the gene matches: 2.

The J gene is TRBJ2-3, the V gene TRBV10-3, with 13 bases matching TRBD2. The CDR3 is 17 residues long. With V trimmed by 11 bases and J by 2 bases, 13 bases remained unmatched. Germline lookup yields CDR1 ENHRY and CDR2 SYGVKD. The CDR3 protein is CASNERGLAGITDTQYF. Here the CDR3 DNA reads TGTGCCTCAAACGAGAGGGGACTAGCGGGAATCACAGATACGCAGTATTTT.

V usage is TRBV7-2 and J usage is TRBJ2-7, with TRBD2 matching 9 bases. The CDR3 is 16 residues long. The germline CDR1 and CDR2 sequences are SGHTA and FQGNSA. Trimming removed 1 base from V and 2 bases from J; junction bases left unmatched: 6. CDR3 amino acids: CASSLVGLAHTYEQYF. In DNA, the CDR3 is TGTGCCAGCAGCTTAGTAGGACTAGCGCACACCTACGAGCAGTACTTC.

This clone was counted between two and nine times. The chain has TRBV5-1 and TRBJ1-2; D is perhaps TRBD1 (5 bases). CDR1 is SGHRS and CDR2 is YFSETQ in the germline V gene. The CDR3 consists of 14 residues. V lost 3 bases, J lost 8 bases, and 17 bases lay in between. The CDR3 sequence: CASSSWGNQGGYTF. CDR3 in DNA: TGCGCCAGCAGCTCATGGGGCAACCAAGGGGGCTACACCTTC.

The rearrangement links TRBV5-1 to TRBJ1-5; D is unresolved. V was cut by 0 bases and J by 4 bases, with 5 bases left in between. Germline CDR1 is SGHRS and CDR2 is YFSETQ. This CDR3 has 13 residues. DNA of the CDR3: TGCGCCAGCAGCTTGGCCGGGAATCAGCCCCAGCATTTT. It encodes CASSLAGNQPQHF.

This clone turned up a few times. The rearrangement uses TRBV19 and TRBJ1-3; perhaps TRBD1 as D (5 bases). This CDR3 has 13 amino acids. V was clipped by 11 bases and J by 4 bases, with 15 bases between them. The germline CDR1 and CDR2 sequences are LNHDA and SQIVND (reference sequence). The CDR3 reads CACKGPGGNTIYF. DNA for the CDR3: TGTGCCTGTAAAGGGCCAGGGGGAAACACCATATATTTT.

The chain carries TRBV5-1 and TRBJ1-1; 7 positions match TRBD1. Trimming took 4 bases from V and 5 from J; bases not matched to a gene: 11. Germline CDR1 reads SGHRS; CDR2 reads YFSETQ. This CDR3 comprises 15 residues. The CDR3 nucleotides read TGCGCCAGCAGCCTCCCCGAGGGGGCTTTGACTGAAGCTTTCTTT. As protein: CASSLPEGALTEAFF.

This rearrangement joins TRBV19 to TRBJ1-1; D is undetermined. The CDR3 spans 14 residues. The germline CDR1 and CDR2 sequences are LNHDA and SQIVND (reference sequence). V gave up 2 bases and J gave up 1 base, with 8 bases separating them. The CDR3 DNA reads as TGTGCCAGTAGTATAACAGCCTGGAACACTGAAGCTTTCTTT. Protein: CASSITAWNTEAFF. The variable domain in full, completed from reference TRBV19 and TRBJ1-1, reads DGGITQSPKYLFRKEGQNVTLSCEQNLNHDAMYWYRQDPGQGLRLIYYSQIVNDFQKGDIAEGYSVSREKKESFPLTVTSAQKNPTAFYLCASSITAWNTEAFFGQGTRLTVV.

This chain links TRBV30 with TRBJ2-5; TRBD1 aligns across 7 bases. CDR1 GTSNPN and CDR2 SVGIG come from the germline V gene (reference sequence). V dropped 5 bases and J dropped 5; count of bases not matched to a gene: 20. This CDR3 has 17 amino acids. In DNA form, the CDR3 reads TGTGCCTGGTCCAGGGGGATCCGCCGGGGTGGGTCGGAGACCCAGTACTTC. Translation: CAWSRGIRRGGSETQYF.

This chain uses TRBV27 with TRBJ2-1, with a weak D call TRBD2 (6 bases). Trimming stripped 2 bases from V and 6 bases from J, with 8 bases between. The CDR3 runs to 13 residues. Germline V gives CDR1 MNHEY, CDR2 SMNVEV (reference sequence). CDR3 nucleotide sequence: TGTGCCAGCAGTTTAGCGGGAAGCAATGAGCAGTTCTTC. Residues: CASSLAGSNEQFF.

This clone was recorded a few times. This chain uses TRBV2 with TRBJ2-3; no reliable D call. Germline-derived CDR1 and CDR2 are SNHLY and FYNNEI. Between the trimmed V and J ends, which lost 6 bases and 2 bases, there was a span of 9 bases. The CDR3 covers 13 residues. The CDR3 bases are TGTGCCAGCAGCCCCCAATTCACAGATACGCAGTATTTT. Its translation is CASSPQFTDTQYF.

J is TRBJ1-1 and V is TRBV30; 9 nucleotides align to TRBD1. Trimming cost V 3 bases and J 11 bases; bases outside gene matches: 10. The CDR3 is made up of 13 amino acids. From germline, CDR1 is GTSNPN and CDR2 SVGIG (reference sequence). The CDR3 is CAWSTQGAGGAFF. The CDR3 DNA reads TGTGCCTGGAGCACACAGGGGGCGGGTGGGGCTTTCTTT.

Only a few counts were recorded for this clone. The V gene is TRBV5-1, the J gene TRBJ2-7, with D maybe TRBD2 (5 bases). Trimming removed 4 bases from V and 7 bases from J, with 9 bases in between. Looked up from germline, CDR1 is SGHRS and CDR2 is YFSETQ. This CDR3 contains 11 residues. DNA for the CDR3: TGCGCCAGCAGCGCCTCGGGGGAGCAGTACTTC. Translation: CASSASGEQYF.

The V and J genes are TRBV28 and TRBJ2-7; TRBD1 matches at 10 bases. Germline trimming cut 8 bases from V and 7 bases from J; bases unmatched to any gene: 11. Looked up from germline, CDR1 is MDHEN and CDR2 is SYDVKM. The CDR3 extends over 14 amino acids. The CDR3 sequence: CASGRTGGVKEQYF. The DNA for the CDR3 is TGTGCCAGCGGCAGGACAGGGGGGGTGAAGGAGCAGTACTTC.

The gene calls are TRBV7-2 and TRBJ2-1; TRBD2 matches 8 bases. This CDR3 is 14 amino acids long. Germline values: CDR1 SGHTA, CDR2 FQGNSA. V trimming: 3 bases; J trimming: 6 bases; junction bases outside the gene matches: 4. CDR3 region: CASSFSGTSNEQFF. CDR3 DNA sequence: TGTGCCAGCAGCTTCTCCGGGACTAGCAATGAGCAGTTCTTC.

The CDR3 reads CASSLGDSWFSNELFF. In DNA form, the CDR3 reads TGCGCCAGCAGCTTGGGCGACTCCTGGTTTTCGAATGAGCTGTTTTTT. The V call is TRBV5-1, the J call TRBJ2-2; no firm D call. The germline V gene encodes CDR1 SGHRS and CDR2 YFSETQ. This CDR3 comprises 16 residues. Trimming left V 0 bases short and J 11 bases short, with 20 bases between.

This chain links TRBV5-6 with TRBJ1-2; TRBD1 might be the D (6 bases). CDR1 and CDR2 from the germline V gene are SGHDT and YYEEEE. This CDR3 is 12 amino acids long. Trimming left V 4 bases short and J 4 bases short, with 8 bases between. The CDR3 DNA follows: TGTGCCAGCAGCCCGGACAGCTATGGCTACACCTTC. This codes for CASSPDSYGYTF.

The V gene is TRBV7-8, the J gene TRBJ2-7; possibly TRBD2 for D (6 bases). CDR3 size: 13 residues. Trimming took off 5 bases at V and 5 bases at J, with 13 bases between the two ends. CDR1 SGHVS and CDR2 FQNEAQ come from the germline V gene. The CDR3 DNA is TGTGCCAGCAGCCCGGGGGTCCTAGACGAGCAGTACTTC. Protein sequence: CASSPGVLDEQYF.

The rearrangement joins TRBV11-3 to TRBJ2-7, with 8 nucleotides matching TRBD1. V was clipped by 4 bases and J by 4 bases; unmatched bases: 6. CDR1 and CDR2 (germline): SGHNT, YENEEA. This CDR3 has 14 residues. The CDR3 loop is CASSSDRASYEQYF. Here the CDR3 DNA reads TGTGCCAGCAGCTCGGACAGGGCCTCGTACGAGCAGTACTTC.

The chain uses TRBV5-1 and TRBJ1-4, with D possibly being TRBD1 (6 bases). Germline V CDR1 and CDR2: SGHRS, YFSETQ. The CDR3 runs 17 residues. Deletions cut 2 bases from V and 0 bases from J, with 14 bases between. In nucleotides, the CDR3 is TGCGCCAGCAGCTTACAGGGAATACGAACAACTAATGAAAAACTGTTTTTT. Translated, it gives CASSLQGIRTTNEKLFF.

V gene TRBV20-1 combines with J gene TRBJ2-3; D is undetermined. The length of the CDR3 is 10 residues. The V gene lost 6 bases and the J gene lost 2 bases, with 3 bases spanning the gap. CDR1 DFQATT and CDR2 SNEGSKA come from the germline V gene (reference sequence). The CDR3 protein is CSAITDTQYF. The CDR3 region has the DNA TGCAGTGCCATCACAGATACGCAGTATTTT.

The V and J genes are TRBV30 and TRBJ2-3; 8 bases line up with TRBD2. This CDR3 spans 14 amino acids. V lost 3 bases, J lost 4 bases, and 6 bases stayed unmatched. The germline CDR1 and CDR2 sequences are GTSNPN and SVGIG (reference sequence). As DNA, the CDR3 is TGTGCCTGGAGATCCAGCGGGAGCGCAGATACGCAGTATTTT. Translation: CAWRSSGSADTQYF.

A single count supports this clone. The chain is built from TRBV6-5 and TRBJ2-3; 8 bases agree with TRBD2. V shed 2 bases and J 4 bases; nucleotides not matched to a gene: 5. Germline CDR1 MNHEY, CDR2 SVGAGI. The length of the CDR3 is 15 residues. The CDR3 reads CASSYAGTRADTQYF. The CDR3 region has the DNA TGTGCCAGCAGTTACGCCGGGACTAGGGCAGATACGCAGTATTTT.

The rearrangement joins TRBV18 to TRBJ2-6; 9 positions agree with TRBD1. The ends lost 3 bases at V and 0 bases at J; junction bases unmatched: 9. There are 19 residues in the CDR3. Germline lookup yields CDR1 KGHSH and CDR2 LQKENI. The CDR3 nucleotides read TGTGCCAGCTCACCCCAGACAGGGGGGAGTCGCTCTGGGGCCAACGTCCTGACTTTC. It translates to CASSPQTGGSRSGANVLTF.

This chain uses TRBV19 with TRBJ2-7; TRBD2 might be the D (6 bases). The germline gives CDR1 LNHDA, CDR2 SQIVND (reference sequence). The CDR3 has 14 residues. V was trimmed by 3 bases and J by 2 bases, leaving 11 bases between them. The DNA for the CDR3 is TGTGCCAGTAGTATGGGCGGGATGGCCTACGAGCAGTACTTC. Translating it yields CASSMGGMAYEQYF.

This sequence joins TRBV7-2 and TRBJ2-2; 8 bases align to TRBD2. From germline, CDR1 is SGHTA and CDR2 FQGNSA. J was trimmed by 6 bases and V by 5 bases; bases with no gene match: 11. There are 16 residues in the CDR3. The CDR3 reads CASSPPPGGKSGELFF. CDR3 in DNA: TGTGCCAGCAGCCCCCCTCCGGGAGGGAAATCCGGGGAGCTGTTTTTT.

A single count supports this clone. The chain recombines TRBV28 with TRBJ1-5, with TRBD1 matching 7 bases. This CDR3 spans 18 amino acids. Looked up from germline, CDR1 is MDHEN and CDR2 is SYDVKM. The ends lost 4 bases at V and 5 bases at J; junction bases unmatched: 17. As DNA, the CDR3 is TGTGCCAGCAGTTCAACGGGTATTAGAGCCCAGGGGGATCAGCCCCAGCATTTT. Translating gives CASSSTGIRAQGDQPQHF.

This chain uses TRBV4-2 with TRBJ2-5, with 7 bases aligning to TRBD1. The CDR3 consists of 13 residues. The ends lost 1 base at V and 5 bases at J; junction bases unmatched: 1. Germline CDR1 and CDR2: LGHNA and YNFKEQ. As DNA, the CDR3 is TGTGCCAGCAGCCAAGTACAGGGGGAGACCCAGTACTTC. This encodes CASSQVQGETQYF.

This chain connects TRBV9 to TRBJ1-3, with unresolved D. Germline CDR1 SGDLS, CDR2 YYNGEE. V was cut by 0 bases and J by 2 bases, with 21 bases left in between. This CDR3 is built from 19 residues. The DNA of the CDR3 is TGTGCCAGCAGCGTAGAGGGTCTTTTAGGGAGGGTGCCTGGAAACACCATATATTTT. Its protein product is CASSVEGLLGRVPGNTIYF.